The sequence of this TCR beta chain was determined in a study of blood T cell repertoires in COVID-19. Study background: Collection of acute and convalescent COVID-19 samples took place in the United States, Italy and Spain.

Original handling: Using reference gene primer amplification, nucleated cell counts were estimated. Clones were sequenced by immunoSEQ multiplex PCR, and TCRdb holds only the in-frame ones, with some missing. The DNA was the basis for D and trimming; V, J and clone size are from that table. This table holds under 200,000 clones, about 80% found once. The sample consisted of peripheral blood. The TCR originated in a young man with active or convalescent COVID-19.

The CDR3 DNA reads as TGTGCCAGCAGTCCGGGACAGGGGAGAGAGCAGTACGTC. Protein: CASSPGQGREQYV. The chain recombines TRBV5-6 with TRBJ2-7; 10 bases are a match to TRBD1. V lost 5 bases, J lost 7 bases, and 6 bases stayed unmatched. Per germline, CDR1 SGHDT and CDR2 YYEEEE. This CDR3 is 13 amino acids long.